Below, 23 T cell receptor beta chains from the same sample are listed, as sequenced in a study of blood T cell repertoires in COVID-19. TCRdb's table, derived via immunoSEQ multiplex PCR, lists solely in-frame clones and lacks some. Here the sample spans around 140,000 clones, over 80% being singletons. The sample consisted of peripheral blood. Source of these receptors: a man in his forties or fifties who had recovered from COVID-19.

The chain recombines TRBV7-6 with TRBJ2-1, with 10 bases aligning to TRBD2. Germline trimming cut 0 bases from V and 2 bases from J; bases unmatched to any gene: 13. Germline CDR1 and CDR2: SGHVS and FNYEAQ. This CDR3 is 20 amino acids long. The CDR3 bases are TGTGCCAGCAGCTTAGCGCTGAACGAGCGGGGGGGAATCCCCTACAATGAGCAGTTCTTC. Its translation: CASSLALNERGGIPYNEQFF.

Turning to this clone: Sequence at one end of the junction differs from germline and may be a read error. The rearrangement links TRBV2 to TRBJ2-3; maybe TRBD1 (8 bases). This CDR3 is built from 13 residues. CDR1 is SNHLY and CDR2 is FYNNEI in the germline V gene. CDR3 DNA sequence: TGTGCCAGCAGTGGCGTGGGAGGGACAGGCTTCGATTTT. It encodes CASSGVGGTGFDF.

This clone was counted a single time. The chain is built from TRBV29-1 and TRBJ2-1, with 13 bases aligning to TRBD2. With V trimmed by 3 bases and J by 3 bases, 11 bases remained unmatched. Germline V gives CDR1 SQVTM, CDR2 ANQGSEA. This CDR3 is 18 amino acids long. The CDR3 bases are TGCAGCGTTGACTTTACTAGCGGGGGGGCTCTCCTCTACAATGAGCAGTTCTTC. Protein: CSVDFTSGGALLYNEQFF.

The chain links TRBV12-3 or TRBV12-4 to TRBJ2-1; 7 bases line up with TRBD2. The V gene end was trimmed by 7 bases and the J gene end by 10 bases; junction bases not matched to a gene: 10. The CDR3 consists of 13 residues. The CDR3 sequence: CASTTGPAGEQFF. CDR3 in DNA: TGTGCCAGCACCACGGGACCAGCGGGGGAGCAGTTCTTC.

This rearrangement joins TRBV6-2 or TRBV6-3 to TRBJ2-1, with 7 bases that match TRBD2. CDR3 size: 19 residues. Per germline, CDR1 MNHEY and CDR2 SVGEGT. The J segment lost 0 bases and the V segment lost 2 bases, leaving 13 bases of the junction unmatched. This CDR3 is CASSYLRNSGPSSYNEQFF. The DNA of the CDR3 is TGTGCCAGCAGTTACCTGAGGAATAGCGGGCCTAGCTCCTACAATGAGCAGTTCTTC.

The chain uses TRBV30 and TRBJ2-1, with TRBD2 matching over 9 bases. V lost 2 bases, J lost 4 bases, and 6 bases stayed unmatched. CDR1 and CDR2 (germline): GTSNPN, SVGIG (reference sequence). This CDR3 is 15 amino acids long. In nucleotides, the CDR3 is TGTGCCTGGAGTCGCGGGCGGGGGGGTTACAATGAGCAGTTCTTC. This gives the protein CAWSRGRGGYNEQFF.

In this sample, this clone turned up once. This chain links TRBV5-1 with TRBJ2-2, with a weak D call TRBD1 (6 bases). V dropped 0 bases and J dropped 2 bases, with 20 bases sitting between them. Per the germline V gene, CDR1 is SGHRS and CDR2 is YFSETQ. The CDR3 has 19 amino acids. The CDR3 is CASSLGQGRDRFNTGELFF. For the CDR3, the DNA is TGCGCCAGCAGCTTGGGTCAGGGGCGCGACCGTTTTAACACCGGGGAGCTGTTTTTT.

The count of this clone is one. The chain couples TRBV6-2 or TRBV6-3 to TRBJ2-5; 11 positions match TRBD2. The CDR3 has 17 residues. CDR1 MNHEY and CDR2 SVGEGT come from the germline V gene. The V gene end was trimmed by 0 bases and the J gene end by 3 bases; junction bases not matched to a gene: 6. For the CDR3, the DNA is TGTGCCAGCAGTTACTCGATCGGTAGCGGGGGGGAAGAGACCCAGTACTTC. Protein: CASSYSIGSGGEETQYF.

The chain employs TRBV6-5 and TRBJ1-6; TRBD1 matches at 7 bases. J gave up 6 bases and V 8 bases, and 7 bases lay outside the gene matches. Per the germline V gene, CDR1 is MNHEY and CDR2 is SVGAGI. This CDR3 comprises 14 residues. The CDR3 DNA reads as TGTGCCAGCCAAGGTGGACAGGCTAATTCACCCCTCCACTTT. Residues: CASQGGQANSPLHF.

This clone was counted a few times. The rearrangement joins TRBV10-2 to TRBJ2-1; 7 nucleotides line up with TRBD2. Germline lookup yields CDR1 WSHSY and CDR2 SAAADI. This CDR3 has 13 amino acids. Trimming at V came to 8 bases and at J to 2 bases, leaving 3 bases not matched to a gene. In DNA form, the CDR3 reads TGCGCCAGCGCGGGGGTTACCTACAATGAGCAGTTCTTC. It encodes CASAGVTYNEQFF.

The rearrangement uses TRBV7-9 and TRBJ1-2; D is undetermined. The germline gives CDR1 SEHNR, CDR2 FQNEAQ (reference sequence). V was cut by 5 bases and J by 3 bases, with 13 bases left in between. The CDR3 spans 14 residues. The chain's CDR3 is CASSPVMLDYGYTF. The CDR3, as DNA: TGTGCCAGCAGCCCCGTGATGTTAGACTATGGCTACACCTTC.

The chain joins TRBV7-9 to TRBJ1-4; 9 bases fit TRBD1. Trimming removed 1 base from V and 0 bases from J; junction bases left unmatched: 6. Germline V gene lookup returns CDR1 SEHNR and CDR2 FQNEAQ (reference sequence). This CDR3 spans 18 amino acids. The CDR3 loop is CASSLGTGQGATNEKLFF. The DNA of the CDR3 is TGTGCCAGCAGCTTAGGAACGGGACAGGGAGCAACTAATGAAAAACTGTTTTTT.

The chain couples TRBV9 to TRBJ1-1; D is possibly TRBD1 (5 bases). The CDR3 is made up of 14 amino acids. Trimming took off 2 bases at V and 4 bases at J, with 12 bases between the two ends. Germline V gene sequence: CDR1 SGDLS, CDR2 YYNGEE. CDR3 amino acids: CASSVGGLATEAFF. DNA of the CDR3: TGTGCCAGCAGCGTTGGGGGGTTGGCCACTGAAGCTTTCTTT.

This chain uses TRBV7-8 with TRBJ1-6, with D uncertain. Trimming took 3 bases from V and 7 from J, leaving 16 bases between them. The V gene's germline CDR1 is SGHVS and CDR2 FQNEAQ. CDR3 length: 16 residues. CDR3 sequence (DNA): TGTGCCAGCAGCTTTCCCGTTTGGGCCGGCAATTCACCCCTCCACTTT. Its protein is CASSFPVWAGNSPLHF.

The chain employs TRBV7-3 and TRBJ2-3; D call uncertain. Germline CDR1 and CDR2: SGHTA and FQGTGA. The CDR3 contains 15 residues. Trimming cost V 3 bases and J 0 bases, with 10 bases left between them. The DNA of the CDR3 is TGTGCCAGCAGCTTGACTGCTTATAGCACAGATACGCAGTATTTT. Protein sequence: CASSLTAYSTDTQYF.

This chain links TRBV13 with TRBJ2-4, with TRBD2 identical over 11 bases. The CDR3 loop spans 20 amino acids. Losses at the gene ends were 2 bases for V and 1 base for J; bases not matched to a gene: 13. Germline CDR1 reads PRHDT; CDR2 reads FYEKMQ (reference sequence). The CDR3 spells CASSLTEASGGKGAKNIQYF. CDR3 DNA: TGTGCCAGCAGCTTAACCGAGGCTAGCGGGGGGAAAGGGGCCAAAAACATTCAGTACTTC.

This rearrangement joins TRBV7-8 to TRBJ1-3; tentatively, D is TRBD1 (6 bases). The V end lost 5 bases, the J end lost 2 bases, and 10 bases lay between the germline ends. In germline, CDR1 is SGHVS, CDR2 FQNEAQ. This CDR3 has 14 amino acids. The CDR3: CASSPWDTGNTIYF. CDR3 coding DNA: TGTGCCAGCAGCCCGTGGGACACTGGAAACACCATATATTTT. The whole variable domain, filled in from reference TRBV7-8 and TRBJ1-3, reads GAGVSQSPRYKVAKRGQDVALRCDPISGHVSLFWYQQALGQGPEFLTYFQNEAQLDKSGLPSDRFFAERPEGSVSTLKIQRTQQEDSAVYLCASSPWDTGNTIYFGEGSWLTVV.

The chain combines TRBV7-9 with TRBJ1-1; the match to TRBD1 covers 12 bases. Germline CDR1 and CDR2: SEHNR and FQNEAQ (reference sequence). V was clipped by 3 bases and J by 5 bases; unmatched bases: 10. This CDR3 is built from 17 residues. For the CDR3, the DNA is TGTGCCAGCAGCTTTGGACCGGGACAGGGGGCGCAGACTGAAGCTTTCTTT. It translates to CASSFGPGQGAQTEAFF.

The table lists this clone with a few counts. The chain joins TRBV5-6 to TRBJ2-7; D unresolved. The CDR3 spans 13 residues. CDR1 and CDR2 (germline): SGHDT, YYEEEE. Trimming removed 2 bases at V and 0 bases at J, with 6 bases between. DNA of the CDR3: TGTGCCAGCAGCTTTTACAACTCCTACGAGCAGTACTTC. It encodes CASSFYNSYEQYF.

CDR3 protein: CASSARQGVWANVLTF. CDR3 coding DNA: TGTGCCAGTAGTGCCAGACAGGGTGTCTGGGCCAACGTCCTGACTTTC. This chain joins TRBV19 and TRBJ2-6, with 7 bases lining up with TRBD1. V dropped 5 bases and J dropped 5; count of bases not matched to a gene: 9. Germline V gene lookup returns CDR1 LNHDA and CDR2 SQIVND (reference sequence). The CDR3 consists of 16 residues.

The rearrangement joins TRBV9 to TRBJ2-7; 10 bases fit TRBD1. The junction had 2 bases not matched to a gene; V was cut back by 3 bases and J by 2 bases. The CDR3 sequence is 14 residues long. CDR1 and CDR2 from the germline V gene are SGDLS and YYNGEE. CDR3 loop: CASSEGQGTYEQYF. The CDR3, as DNA: TGTGCCAGCAGCGAGGGACAGGGGACCTACGAGCAGTACTTC.

This clone was picked up one time. The rearrangement links TRBV9 to TRBJ2-5; 10 bases fit TRBD2. The V segment lost 1 base and the J segment 5 bases; nucleotides outside the gene matches: 5. The CDR3 length is 15 residues. Looked up from germline, CDR1 is SGDLS and CDR2 is YYNGEE. Here the CDR3 reads CASSVQAGGPETQYF. The CDR3 nucleotides read TGTGCCAGCAGCGTACAAGCGGGGGGGCCCGAGACCCAGTACTTC.

The chain joins TRBV15 to TRBJ1-4; D gene uncertain. Germline lookup yields CDR1 LNHNV and CDR2 YYDKDF (reference sequence). The CDR3 extends over 17 amino acids. Between the trimmed V and J ends, which lost 0 bases and 5 bases, there was a span of 16 bases. The CDR3 region is CATSREFRQTPNEKLFF. For the CDR3, the DNA is TGTGCCACCAGCAGAGAGTTTAGGCAGACTCCAAATGAAAAACTGTTTTTT.